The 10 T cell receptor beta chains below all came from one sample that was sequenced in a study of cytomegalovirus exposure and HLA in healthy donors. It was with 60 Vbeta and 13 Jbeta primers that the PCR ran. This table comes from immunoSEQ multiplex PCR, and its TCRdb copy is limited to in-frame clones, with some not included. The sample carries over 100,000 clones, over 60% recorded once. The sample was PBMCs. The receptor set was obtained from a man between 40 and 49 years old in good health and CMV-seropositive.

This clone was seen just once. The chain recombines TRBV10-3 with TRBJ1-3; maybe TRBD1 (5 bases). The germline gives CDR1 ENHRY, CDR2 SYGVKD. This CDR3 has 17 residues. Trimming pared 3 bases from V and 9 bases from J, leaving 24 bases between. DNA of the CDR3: TGTGCCATCAGTGAACCCGCAGGGCAAACGCTCGGGGGCACCATATATTTT. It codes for CAISEPAGQTLGGTIYF.

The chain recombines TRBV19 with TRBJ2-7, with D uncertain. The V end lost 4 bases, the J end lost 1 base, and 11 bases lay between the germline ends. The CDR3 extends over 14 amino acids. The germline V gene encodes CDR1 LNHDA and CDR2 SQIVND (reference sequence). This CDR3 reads CASSTSVGSYEQYF. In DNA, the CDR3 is TGTGCCAGTAGTACCTCGGTCGGGTCCTACGAGCAGTACTTC.

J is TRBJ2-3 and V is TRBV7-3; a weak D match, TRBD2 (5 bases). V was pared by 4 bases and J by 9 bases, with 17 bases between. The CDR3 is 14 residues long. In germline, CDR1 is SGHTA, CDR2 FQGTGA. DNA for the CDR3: TGTGCCAGCAGCTCCCCTTTGGACTGGGAAACGCAGTATTTT. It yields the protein CASSSPLDWETQYF.

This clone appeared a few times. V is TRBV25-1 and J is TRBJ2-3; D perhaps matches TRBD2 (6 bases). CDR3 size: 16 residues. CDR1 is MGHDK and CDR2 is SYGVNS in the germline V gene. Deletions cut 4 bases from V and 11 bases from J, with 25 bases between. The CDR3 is CASSAPGGTGPSGQYF. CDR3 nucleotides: TGTGCCAGCAGTGCCCCCGGCGGGACCGGGCCGTCTGGGCAGTATTTT.

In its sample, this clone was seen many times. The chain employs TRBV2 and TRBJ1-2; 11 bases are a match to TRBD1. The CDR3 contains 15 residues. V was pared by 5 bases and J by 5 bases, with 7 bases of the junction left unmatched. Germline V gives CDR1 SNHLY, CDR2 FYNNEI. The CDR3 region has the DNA TGTGCCAGCAGTCAGGGGACAGGGGGTGGATATGGCTACACCTTC. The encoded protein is CASSQGTGGGYGYTF. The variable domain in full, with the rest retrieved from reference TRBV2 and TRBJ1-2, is EPEVTQTPSHQVTQMGQEVILRCVPISNHLYFYWYRQILGQKVEFLVSFYNNEISEKSEIFDDQFSVERPDGSNFTLKIRSTKLEDSAMYFCASSQGTGGGYGYTFGSGTRLTVV.

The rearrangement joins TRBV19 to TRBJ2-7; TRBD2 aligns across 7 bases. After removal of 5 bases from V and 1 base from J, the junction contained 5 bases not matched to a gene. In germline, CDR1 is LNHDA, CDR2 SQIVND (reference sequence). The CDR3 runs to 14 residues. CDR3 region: CASSRGLVSYEQYF. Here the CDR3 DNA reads TGTGCCAGTAGTCGAGGACTAGTTTCCTACGAGCAGTACTTC.

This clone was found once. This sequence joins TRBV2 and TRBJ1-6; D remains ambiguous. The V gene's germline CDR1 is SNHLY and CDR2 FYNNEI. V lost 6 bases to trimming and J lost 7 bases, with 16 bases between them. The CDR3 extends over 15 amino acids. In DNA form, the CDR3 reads TGTGCCAGCAGCGCGGAAGCCCAAAAGAATTCACCCCTCCACTTT. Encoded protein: CASSAEAQKNSPLHF.

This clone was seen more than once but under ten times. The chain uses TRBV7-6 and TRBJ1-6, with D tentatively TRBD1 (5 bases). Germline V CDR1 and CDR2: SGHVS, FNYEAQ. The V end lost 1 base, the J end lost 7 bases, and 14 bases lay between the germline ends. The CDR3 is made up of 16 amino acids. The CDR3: CASSLVSQGLNSPLHF. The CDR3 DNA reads TGTGCCAGCAGCTTAGTAAGCCAGGGTCTGAATTCACCCCTCCACTTT.

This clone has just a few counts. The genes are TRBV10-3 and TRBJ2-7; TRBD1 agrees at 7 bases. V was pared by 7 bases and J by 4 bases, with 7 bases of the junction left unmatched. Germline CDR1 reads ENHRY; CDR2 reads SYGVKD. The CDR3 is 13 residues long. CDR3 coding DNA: TGTGCCATCACTCGACAGGGATCGTACGAGCAGTACTTC. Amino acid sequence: CAITRQGSYEQYF.

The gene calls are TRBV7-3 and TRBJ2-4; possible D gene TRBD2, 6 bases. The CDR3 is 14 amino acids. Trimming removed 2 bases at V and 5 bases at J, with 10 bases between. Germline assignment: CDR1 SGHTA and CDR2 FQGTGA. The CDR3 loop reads CASSLGGAENIQYF. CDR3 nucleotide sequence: TGTGCCAGCAGCTTAGGCGGGGCGGAAAACATTCAGTACTTC.